This T cell receptor beta chain originates from a study of T cells in tuberculosis. Data came from immunoSEQ multiplex PCR; TCRdb stores just in-frame clones and leaves some out. The sample lists around 23,000 clones; around 85% were seen once. General study findings and limits: Active tuberculosis patients had shorter CDR3-alpha; the beta difference was nonsignificant. Smaller distances to GMM-specific TCRs suggested their expansion in active tuberculosis.

This CDR3 contains 13 residues. CDR1 LNHDA and CDR2 SQIVND come from the germline V gene (reference sequence). V lost 5 bases, J lost 8 bases, and 13 bases lay in between. Sample time point: new active TB diagnosis, blood taken before or within 7 days of starting treatment. This clone has only one observation. Its antigen is still unknown. The V and J genes are TRBV19 and TRBJ1-5, with D perhaps TRBD1 (5 bases). Sequencing was performed on PBMCs, taken at tuberculosis diagnosis. The receptor was isolated from an adult with tuberculosis. This chain's CDR3 is CASSLAGFEPQHF. CDR3 bases: TGTGCCAGTAGTTTGGCAGGGTTTGAGCCCCAGCATTTT.